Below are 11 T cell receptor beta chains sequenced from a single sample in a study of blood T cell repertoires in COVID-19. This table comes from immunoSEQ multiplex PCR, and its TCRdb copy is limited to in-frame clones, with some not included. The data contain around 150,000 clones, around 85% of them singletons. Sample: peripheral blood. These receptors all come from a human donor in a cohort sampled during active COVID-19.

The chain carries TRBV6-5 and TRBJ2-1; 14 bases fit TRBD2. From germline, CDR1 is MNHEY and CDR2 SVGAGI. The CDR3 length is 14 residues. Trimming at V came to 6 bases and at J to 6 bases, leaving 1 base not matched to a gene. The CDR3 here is CASRTSGRVNEQFF. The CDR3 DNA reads TGTGCCAGCAGGACTAGCGGGAGGGTCAATGAGCAGTTCTTC.

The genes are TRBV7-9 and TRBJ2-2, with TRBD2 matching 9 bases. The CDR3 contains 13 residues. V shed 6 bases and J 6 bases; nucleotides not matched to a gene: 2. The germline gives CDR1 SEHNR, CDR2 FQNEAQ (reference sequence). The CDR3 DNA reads TGTGCCAGCAGAGGCGGGGGGGCCGGGGAGCTGTTTTTT. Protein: CASRGGGAGELFF.

The CDR3 coding sequence is TGTGCCAGTAGTCCACTAGCGGGCGTCTCTGAGCAGTACTTC. Translated: CASSPLAGVSEQYF. The chain is built from TRBV19 and TRBJ2-7, with 9 bases aligning to TRBD2. From germline, CDR1 is LNHDA and CDR2 SQIVND (reference sequence). With 5 bases clipped from V and 7 bases from J, the junction kept 9 bases outside the gene matches. This CDR3 is 14 amino acids long. Looking up the rest from reference TRBV19 and TRBJ2-7 gives the full variable domain: DGGITQSPKYLFRKEGQNVTLSCEQNLNHDAMYWYRQDPGQGLRLIYYSQIVNDFQKGDIAEGYSVSREKKESFPLTVTSAQKNPTAFYLCASSPLAGVSEQYFGPGTRLTVT.

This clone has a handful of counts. CDR3 in amino acids: CASSQDLAGSVIQYF. In DNA, the CDR3 is TGCGCCAGCAGCCAAGATCTGGCAGGGTCGGTCATTCAGTACTTC. The genes are TRBV4-3 and TRBJ2-4; D perhaps matches TRBD1 (5 bases). V lost 0 bases to trimming and J lost 9 bases, with 15 bases between them. The CDR3 is 15 residues long. The germline gives CDR1 LGHNA, CDR2 YSLEER.

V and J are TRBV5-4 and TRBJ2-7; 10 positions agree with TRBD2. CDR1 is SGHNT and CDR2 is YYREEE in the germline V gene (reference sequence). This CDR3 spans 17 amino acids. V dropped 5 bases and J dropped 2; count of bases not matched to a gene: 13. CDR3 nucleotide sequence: TGTGCCAGCAGTTCTCAAGCGGGGGGGCCGGGGACCTACGAGCAGTACTTC. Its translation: CASSSQAGGPGTYEQYF.

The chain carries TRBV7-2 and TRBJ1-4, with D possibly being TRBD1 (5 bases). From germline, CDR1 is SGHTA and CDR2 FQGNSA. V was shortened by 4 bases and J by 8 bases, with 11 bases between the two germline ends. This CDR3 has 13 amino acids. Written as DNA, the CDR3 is TGTGCCAGCAGCTCAGCCAGGGAAGAAAAACTGTTTTTT. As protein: CASSSAREEKLFF.

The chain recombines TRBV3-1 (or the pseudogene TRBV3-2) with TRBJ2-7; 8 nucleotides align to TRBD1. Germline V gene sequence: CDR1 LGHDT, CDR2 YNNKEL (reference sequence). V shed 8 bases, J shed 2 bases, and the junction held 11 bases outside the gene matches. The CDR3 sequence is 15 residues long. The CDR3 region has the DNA TGTGCCAGCGCCTACGGAGGACAGGGAACCTACGAGCAGTACTTC. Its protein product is CASAYGGQGTYEQYF.

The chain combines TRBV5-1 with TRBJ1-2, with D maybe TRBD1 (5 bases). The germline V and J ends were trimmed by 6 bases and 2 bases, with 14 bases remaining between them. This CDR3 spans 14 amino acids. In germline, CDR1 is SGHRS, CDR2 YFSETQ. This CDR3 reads CASTPGKGNYGYTF. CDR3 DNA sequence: TGCGCCAGCACCCCGGGTAAGGGGAACTATGGCTACACCTTC.

The chain's CDR3 is CASSLEQGAGQPQHF. The CDR3 DNA reads TGTGCCAGCAGTTTGGAGCAGGGGGCTGGTCAGCCCCAGCATTTT. V gene TRBV28 combines with J gene TRBJ1-5, with 8 bases matching TRBD1. CDR1 and CDR2 (germline): MDHEN, SYDVKM. V trimming: 3 bases; J trimming: 6 bases; junction bases outside the gene matches: 7. CDR3 size: 15 residues.

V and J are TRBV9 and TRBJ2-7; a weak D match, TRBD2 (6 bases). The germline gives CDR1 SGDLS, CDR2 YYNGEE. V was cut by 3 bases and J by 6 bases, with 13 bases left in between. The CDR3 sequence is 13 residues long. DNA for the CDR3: TGTGCCAGCAGCGCGCCCTTGGAGGGCGAGCAGTACTTC. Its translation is CASSAPLEGEQYF. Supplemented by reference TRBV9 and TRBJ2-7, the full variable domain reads DSGVTQTPKHLITATGQRVTLRCSPRSGDLSVYWYQQSLDQGLQFLIQYYNGEERAKGNILERFSAQQFPDLHSELNLSSLELGDSALYFCASSAPLEGEQYFGPGTRLTVT.

CDR3: CASSQQYRGRKTEAFF. The CDR3 region has the DNA TGTGCCAGCAGCCAACAGTACAGGGGCAGGAAGACTGAAGCTTTCTTT. The chain links TRBV3-1 (or the pseudogene TRBV3-2) to TRBJ1-1; 7 nucleotides line up with TRBD1. The ends lost 2 bases at V and 5 bases at J; junction bases unmatched: 11. This CDR3 region has 16 residues. CDR1 is LGHDT and CDR2 is YNNKEL in the germline V gene (reference sequence).